One and the same sample provided the 24 T cell receptor beta chains below, sequenced in a study of T cells in severe cutaneous drug reactions. The donors had carbamazepine-induced Stevens-Johnson syndrome or toxic epidermal necrolysis. The iRepertoire multiplex PCR system with TCR subtype-specific primers built both bulk and single-cell libraries. TCRdb reprocessed the multiplex PCR reads and keeps a single row for each CDR3 protein, giving no DNA. The repertoire table contains 20,000 to 25,000 distinct CDR3 sequences. Sequenced input: PBMCs. The origin of the receptors is a human donor with toxic epidermal necrolysis, a severe cutaneous drug reaction.

The chain links TRBV4-1 to TRBJ2-7; TCRdb lists TRBD1, though no DNA is available to test this call. Germline lookup yields CDR1 MGHRA and CDR2 YSYEKL. This CDR3 comprises 14 residues. CDR3 sequence: CASSYGTGEYEQYF.

The CDR3 protein is CASSRGTGGFTGELFF. The chain combines TRBV11-2 with TRBJ2-2; TCRdb names TRBD1, which stays unverified in the absence of DNA. CDR3 length: 16 amino acids. The V gene's germline CDR1 is SGHAT and CDR2 FQNNGV.

The chain links TRBV29-1 to TRBJ2-1; there is no DNA to check the TCRdb D call of TRBD2. CDR1 is SQVTM and CDR2 is ANQGSEA in the germline V gene. CDR3 length equals 12 residues. The CDR3 loop is CSGGTSVFRQFF.

The chain combines TRBV5-4 with TRBJ1-3; TCRdb's D call, TRBD1, is unchecked because there is no DNA. In germline, CDR1 is SGHNT, CDR2 YYREEE (reference sequence). The CDR3 has 14 amino acids. CDR3: CASSFQGIGNTIYF.

The rearrangement uses TRBV7-6 and TRBJ2-2; TCRdb's D gene call, TRBD2, goes unchecked for lack of DNA. The CDR3 length is 15 residues. Germline assignment: CDR1 SGHVS and CDR2 FNYEAQ. CDR3 region: CASSLGGSRTGELFF. Combining the CDR3 with reference TRBV7-6 and TRBJ2-2 gives the whole variable domain GAGVSQSPRYKVTKRGQDVALRCDPISGHVSLYWYRQALGQGPEFLTYFNYEAQQDKSGLPNDRFSAERPEGSISTLTIQRTEQRDSAMYRCASSLGGSRTGELFFGEGSRLTVL.

V and J are TRBV20-1 and TRBJ1-5; TCRdb reports TRBD1, a call that lacks DNA to check it against. The CDR3 is 13 amino acids. Germline CDR1 reads DFQATT; CDR2 reads SNEGSKA (reference sequence). CDR3 sequence reads: CSAVEQVTQPQHF.

The chain joins TRBV12-3 or TRBV12-4 to TRBJ2-7; the D call from TCRdb, TRBD2, cannot be confirmed without DNA. This CDR3 spans 15 amino acids. The CDR3: CASSPGTSVSREQYF.

The V and J genes are TRBV7-2 and TRBJ1-2. The CDR3 is 15 amino acids. The germline V gene has CDR1 SGHTA and CDR2 FQGNSA. The CDR3 here is CASSPNRVGMDGYTF.

CDR3: CASSLVATLGTDTQYF. The chain couples TRBV5-1 to TRBJ2-3. CDR1 and CDR2 (germline): SGHRS, YFSETQ. The CDR3 is made up of 16 amino acids.

V gene TRBV4-3 combines with J gene TRBJ1-1; TCRdb's assignment of TRBD1 cannot be checked, as there is no DNA. The CDR3 is 14 residues long. The germline CDR1 and CDR2 sequences are LGHNA and YSLEER. This CDR3 is CASSQDPGHLEAFF.

J is TRBJ1-6 and V is TRBV27; lacking DNA, the TRBD1 call made by TCRdb goes unchecked. Germline V gene data show CDR1 as MNHEY and CDR2 as SMNVEV (reference sequence). The CDR3 length is 14 residues. The CDR3 sequence is CASSLGGYGSPLHF.

The chain employs TRBV7-2 and TRBJ2-7; TCRdb's assignment of TRBD1 cannot be checked, as there is no DNA. Germline CDR1 and CDR2: SGHTA and FQGNSA. This CDR3 is built from 15 residues. CDR3 amino acids: CASSLVGQALTEQYF.

The genes are TRBV4-3 and TRBJ2-6. This CDR3 is built from 16 residues. Germline V lookup: CDR1 LGHNA, CDR2 YSLEER. CDR3 sequence reads: CASSQDLPVGANVLTF.

The gene calls are TRBV20-1 and TRBJ1-2; TCRdb selects TRBD1, and the lack of DNA leaves this call unchecked. There are 12 residues in the CDR3. Germline V lookup: CDR1 DFQATT, CDR2 SNEGSKA (reference sequence). CDR3 residues: CSATGESYGYTF.

V and J are TRBV19 and TRBJ1-1; the TCRdb D gene call, TRBD1, has no DNA to confirm it. The V gene's germline CDR1 is LNHDA and CDR2 SQIVND (reference sequence). The CDR3 extends over 15 amino acids. The CDR3 loop is CASSVRAPRITEAFF.

The gene calls are TRBV5-1 and TRBJ2-7; absent DNA, TCRdb's TRBD1 call cannot be checked. This CDR3 has 12 residues. Germline lookup yields CDR1 SGHRS and CDR2 YFSETQ. CDR3 sequence: CASSSEAPEQYF.

The genes are TRBV10-3 and TRBJ1-1; TCRdb proposes TRBD1, but this gene call is untestable without DNA. Germline V gene lookup returns CDR1 ENHRY and CDR2 SYGVKD. CDR3 size: 12 residues. CDR3 amino acids: CAISDGTVEAFF.

Considering frequency, this clonotype is medium-sized. The chain carries TRBV2 and TRBJ2-7. The CDR3 has 14 amino acids. Germline loops: CDR1 SNHLY, CDR2 FYNNEI. The chain's CDR3 is CASVPEAASYEQYF.

The V gene is TRBV6-2 or TRBV6-3, the J gene TRBJ1-1; TCRdb lists TRBD1, though no DNA is available to test this call. There are 13 residues in the CDR3. Germline lookup yields CDR1 MNHEY and CDR2 SVGEGT. The CDR3 sequence: CASGTGAFTEAFF.

V gene TRBV19 combines with J gene TRBJ1-1; the TCRdb call, TRBD1, lacks DNA for checking. This CDR3 spans 16 amino acids. Per germline, CDR1 LNHDA and CDR2 SQIVND (reference sequence). The CDR3 loop is CASSMSGQGWYTEAFF. The variable domain in full, with the rest retrieved from reference TRBV19 and TRBJ1-1, is DGGITQSPKYLFRKEGQNVTLSCEQNLNHDAMYWYRQDPGQGLRLIYYSQIVNDFQKGDIAEGYSVSREKKESFPLTVTSAQKNPTAFYLCASSMSGQGWYTEAFFGQGTRLTVV.

This chain links TRBV5-1 with TRBJ2-1. Germline-derived CDR1 and CDR2 are SGHRS and YFSETQ. The length of the CDR3 is 15 residues. The CDR3 sequence: CASSFGGNSYNEQFF.

By frequency, this clonotype registers medium-sized. V and J are TRBV6-1 and TRBJ2-4; TCRdb selects TRBD1, and the lack of DNA leaves this call unchecked. Germline assignment: CDR1 MNHNS and CDR2 SASEGT. The CDR3 spans 11 residues. The CDR3 spells CASSVGKFDYF.

The gene calls are TRBV14 and TRBJ2-3; the D gene TCRdb calls, TRBD2, cannot be checked with no DNA. CDR1 and CDR2 from the germline V gene are SGHDN and FVKESK. The CDR3 has 16 amino acids. CDR3 protein: CASSQAPSGSTDTQYF.

The genes are TRBV28 and TRBJ1-6. The length of the CDR3 is 13 residues. Per the germline V gene, CDR1 is MDHEN and CDR2 is SYDVKM. The CDR3 here is CASNLEFLGPLHF.